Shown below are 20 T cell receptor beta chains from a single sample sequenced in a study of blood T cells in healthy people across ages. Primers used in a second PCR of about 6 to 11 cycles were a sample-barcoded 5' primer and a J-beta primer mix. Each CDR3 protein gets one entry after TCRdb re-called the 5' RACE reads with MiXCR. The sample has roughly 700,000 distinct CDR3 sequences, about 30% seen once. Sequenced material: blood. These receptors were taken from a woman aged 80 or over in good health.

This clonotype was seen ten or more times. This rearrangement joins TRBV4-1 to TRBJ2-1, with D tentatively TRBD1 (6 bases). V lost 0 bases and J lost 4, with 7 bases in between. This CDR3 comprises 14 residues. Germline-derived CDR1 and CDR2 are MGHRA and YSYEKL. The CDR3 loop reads CASSQEGAYNEQFF. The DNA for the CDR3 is TGCGCCAGCAGCCAAGAGGGGGCGTACAATGAGCAGTTCTTC.

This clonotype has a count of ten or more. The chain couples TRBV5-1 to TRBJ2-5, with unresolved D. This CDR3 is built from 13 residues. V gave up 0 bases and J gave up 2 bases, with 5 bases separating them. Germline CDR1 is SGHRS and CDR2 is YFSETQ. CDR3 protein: CASSLVQQETQYF. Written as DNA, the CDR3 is TGCGCCAGCAGCTTGGTGCAGCAAGAGACCCAGTACTTC. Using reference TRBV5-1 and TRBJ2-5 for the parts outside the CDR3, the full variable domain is KAGVTQTPRYLIKTRGQQVTLSCSPISGHRSVSWYQQTPGQGLQFLFEYFSETQRNKGNFPGRFSGRQFSNSRSEMNVSTLELGDSALYLCASSLVQQETQYFGPGTRLLVL.

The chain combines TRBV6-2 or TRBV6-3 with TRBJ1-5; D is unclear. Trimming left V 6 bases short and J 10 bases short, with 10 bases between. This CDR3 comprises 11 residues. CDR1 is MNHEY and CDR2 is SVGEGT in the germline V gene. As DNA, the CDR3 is TGTGCCAGCAGGGCTAAGGCTCCCCAGCATTTT. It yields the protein CASRAKAPQHF.

CDR3 sequence: CAWSSFGRETQYF. The CDR3 region has the DNA TGTGCCTGGAGTTCTTTTGGGCGAGAGACCCAGTACTTC. The chain recombines TRBV30 with TRBJ2-5; no reliable D call. Germline-derived CDR1 and CDR2 are GTSNPN and SVGIG (reference sequence). Trimming stripped 2 bases from V and 4 bases from J, with 11 bases between. The CDR3 is 13 residues long.

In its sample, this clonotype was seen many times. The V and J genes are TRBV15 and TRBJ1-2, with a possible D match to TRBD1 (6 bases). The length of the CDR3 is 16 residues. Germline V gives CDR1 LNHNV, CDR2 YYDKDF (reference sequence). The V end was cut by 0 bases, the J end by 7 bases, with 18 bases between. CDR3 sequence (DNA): TGTGCCACCAGCAGAGATCACAGGGAGGGGAGTGGTGGCTACACCTTC. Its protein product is CATSRDHREGSGGYTF.

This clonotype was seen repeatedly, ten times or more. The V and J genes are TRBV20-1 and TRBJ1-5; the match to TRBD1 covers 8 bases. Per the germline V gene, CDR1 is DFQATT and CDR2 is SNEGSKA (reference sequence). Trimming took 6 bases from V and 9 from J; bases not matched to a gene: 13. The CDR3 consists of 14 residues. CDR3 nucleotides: TGCAGTGCCTCGACAGGGGAAGGCCCCCGGCCCCAGCATTTT. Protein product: CSASTGEGPRPQHF.

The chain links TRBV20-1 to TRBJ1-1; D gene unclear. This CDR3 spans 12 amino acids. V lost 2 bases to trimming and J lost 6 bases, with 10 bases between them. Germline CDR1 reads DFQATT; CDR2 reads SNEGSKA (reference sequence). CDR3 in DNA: TGCAGTGCTAGACCCGACCGAGCTGAAGCTTTCTTT. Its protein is CSARPDRAEAFF.

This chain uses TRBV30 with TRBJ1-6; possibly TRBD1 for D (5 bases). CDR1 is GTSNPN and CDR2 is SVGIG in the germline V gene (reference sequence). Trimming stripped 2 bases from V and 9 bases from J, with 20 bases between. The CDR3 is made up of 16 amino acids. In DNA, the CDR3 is TGTGCCTGGAGTCACACGAGCCGGGGTGGGGGTTCACCCCTCCACTTT. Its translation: CAWSHTSRGGGSPLHF.

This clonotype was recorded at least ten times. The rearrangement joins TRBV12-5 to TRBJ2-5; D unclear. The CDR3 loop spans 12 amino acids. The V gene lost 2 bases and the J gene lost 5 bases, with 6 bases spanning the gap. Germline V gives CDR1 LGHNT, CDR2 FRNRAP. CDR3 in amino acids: CASGLSPETQYF. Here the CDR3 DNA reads TGTGCTAGTGGTTTGTCCCCTGAGACCCAGTACTTC.

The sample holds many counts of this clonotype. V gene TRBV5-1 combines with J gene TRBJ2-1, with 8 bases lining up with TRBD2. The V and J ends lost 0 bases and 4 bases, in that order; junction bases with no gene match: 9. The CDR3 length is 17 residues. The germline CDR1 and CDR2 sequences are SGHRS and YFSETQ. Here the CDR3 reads CASSLASGGTGYNEQFF. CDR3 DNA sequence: TGCGCCAGCAGCTTGGCCAGCGGGGGAACGGGATACAATGAGCAGTTCTTC.

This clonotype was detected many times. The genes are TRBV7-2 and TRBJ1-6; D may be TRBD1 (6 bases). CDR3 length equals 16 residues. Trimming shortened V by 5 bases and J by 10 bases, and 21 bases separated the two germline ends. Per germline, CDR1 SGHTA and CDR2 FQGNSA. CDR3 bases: TGTGCCAGCAGCCCTAGCCTCAGGGGCCGCGGGTCACCCCTCCACTTT. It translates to CASSPSLRGRGSPLHF.

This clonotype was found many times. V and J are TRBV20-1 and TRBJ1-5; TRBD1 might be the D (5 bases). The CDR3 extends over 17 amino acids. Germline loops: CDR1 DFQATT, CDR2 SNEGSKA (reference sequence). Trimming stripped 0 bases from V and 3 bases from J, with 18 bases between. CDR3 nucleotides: TGCAGTGCTAGAGAGACCCGGATTGGGGGGGACAATCAGCCCCAGCATTTT. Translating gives CSARETRIGGDNQPQHF.

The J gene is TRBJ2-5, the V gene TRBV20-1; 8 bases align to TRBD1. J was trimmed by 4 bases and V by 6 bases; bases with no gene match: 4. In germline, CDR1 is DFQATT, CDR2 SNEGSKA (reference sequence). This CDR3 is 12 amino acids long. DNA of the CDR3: TGCAGTGCGGCCAGGGGGCTAGAGACCCAGTACTTC. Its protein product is CSAARGLETQYF.

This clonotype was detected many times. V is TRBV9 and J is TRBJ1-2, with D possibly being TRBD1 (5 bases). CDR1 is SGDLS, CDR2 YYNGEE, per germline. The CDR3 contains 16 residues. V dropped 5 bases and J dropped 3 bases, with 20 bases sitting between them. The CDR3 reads CASSPFDQVGHYGYTF. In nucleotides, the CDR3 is TGTGCCAGCAGTCCCTTCGATCAGGTGGGGCACTATGGCTACACCTTC.

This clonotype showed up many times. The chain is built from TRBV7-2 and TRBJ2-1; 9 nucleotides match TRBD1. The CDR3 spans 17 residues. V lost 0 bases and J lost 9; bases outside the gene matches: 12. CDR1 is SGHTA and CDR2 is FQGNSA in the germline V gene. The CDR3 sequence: CASSLALGTGKGGEQFF. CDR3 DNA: TGTGCCAGCAGCTTAGCGCTGGGGACAGGGAAAGGTGGTGAGCAGTTCTTC.

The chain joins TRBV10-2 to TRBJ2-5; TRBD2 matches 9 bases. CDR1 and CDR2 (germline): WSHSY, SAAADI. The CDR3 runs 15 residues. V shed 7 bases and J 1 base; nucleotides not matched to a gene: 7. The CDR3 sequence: CASTLYSGGQETQYF. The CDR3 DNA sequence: TGCGCCAGCACCCTTTATAGCGGGGGCCAAGAGACCCAGTACTTC.

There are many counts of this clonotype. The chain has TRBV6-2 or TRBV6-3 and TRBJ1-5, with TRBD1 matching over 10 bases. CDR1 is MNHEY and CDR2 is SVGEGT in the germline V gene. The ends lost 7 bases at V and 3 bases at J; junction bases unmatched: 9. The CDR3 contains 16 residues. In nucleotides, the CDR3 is TGTGCCAGCACCCCTTCCGGGACAGGGGACAATCAGCCCCAGCATTTT. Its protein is CASTPSGTGDNQPQHF.

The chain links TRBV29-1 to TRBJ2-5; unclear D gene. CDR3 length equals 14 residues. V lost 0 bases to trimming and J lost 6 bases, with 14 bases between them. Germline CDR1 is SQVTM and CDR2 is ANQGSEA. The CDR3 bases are TGCAGCGTTGAAGACAGCAGACGGATGCAGACCCAGTACTTC. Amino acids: CSVEDSRRMQTQYF.

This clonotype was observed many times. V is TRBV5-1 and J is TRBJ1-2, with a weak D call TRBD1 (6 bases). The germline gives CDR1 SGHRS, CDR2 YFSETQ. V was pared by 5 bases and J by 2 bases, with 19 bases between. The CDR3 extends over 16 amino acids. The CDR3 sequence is CASSSPATGHNYGYTF. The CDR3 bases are TGCGCCAGCAGTTCCCCCGCGACAGGTCACAACTATGGCTACACCTTC.

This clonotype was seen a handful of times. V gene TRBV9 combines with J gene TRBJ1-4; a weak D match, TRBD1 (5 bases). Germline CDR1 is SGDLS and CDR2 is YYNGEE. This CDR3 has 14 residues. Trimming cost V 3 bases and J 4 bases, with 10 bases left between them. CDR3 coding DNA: TGTGCCAGCAGCGCCAGGGCGAATAATGAAAAACTGTTTTTT. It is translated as CASSARANNEKLFF.